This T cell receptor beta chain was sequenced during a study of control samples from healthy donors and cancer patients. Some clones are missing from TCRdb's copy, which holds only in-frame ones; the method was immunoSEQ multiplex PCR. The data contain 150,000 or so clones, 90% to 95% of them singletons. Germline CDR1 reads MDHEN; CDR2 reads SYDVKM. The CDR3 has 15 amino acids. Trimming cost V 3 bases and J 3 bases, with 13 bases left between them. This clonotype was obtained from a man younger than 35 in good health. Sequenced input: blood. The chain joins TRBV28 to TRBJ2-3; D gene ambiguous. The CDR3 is CASSFFVGETDTQYF. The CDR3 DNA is TGTGCCAGCAGTTTTTTCGTGGGTGAAACAGATACGCAGTATTTT.